These 11 T cell receptor beta chains were sequenced from one sample in a study of cytomegalovirus exposure and HLA in healthy donors. The PCR ran on 60 Vbeta and 13 Jbeta primers. Using immunoSEQ multiplex PCR, the repertoire was profiled, and TCRdb retains in-frame clones only, with some absent. Of about 120,000 clones listed, roughly four fifths were seen once; the top ten hold about 1.7%. The sample consisted of PBMCs. All receptors come from a man aged 35-49 years in good health and CMV-seronegative.

The gene calls are TRBV14 and TRBJ1-1, with TRBD1 matching 8 bases. In germline, CDR1 is SGHDN, CDR2 FVKESK. The J segment lost 0 bases and the V segment lost 7 bases, leaving 16 bases of the junction unmatched. CDR3 size: 18 residues. The CDR3 DNA follows: TGTGCCAGCAACCTAACACCGTCAGGGGGCGGGATGAACACTGAAGCTTTCTTT. It translates to CASNLTPSGGGMNTEAFF.

J is TRBJ2-5 and V is TRBV10-1; D remains unclear. CDR3 length equals 13 residues. Germline V gene sequence: CDR1 WNHNN, CDR2 SYGVQD (reference sequence). Trimming left V 2 bases short and J 1 base short, with 5 bases between. CDR3 region: CASSETAQETQYF. The CDR3, as DNA: TGCGCCAGCAGTGAGACAGCCCAAGAGACCCAGTACTTC.

This clone has just a few counts. The chain has TRBV6-5 and TRBJ1-1; D might be TRBD1 (6 bases). This CDR3 has 12 residues. Germline-derived CDR1 and CDR2 are MNHEY and SVGAGI. V was trimmed by 2 bases and J by 11 bases, leaving 12 bases between them. CDR3: CASSYLGGHAFF. CDR3 bases: TGTGCCAGCAGTTACCTCGGGGGGCACGCTTTCTTT.

The chain uses TRBV30 and TRBJ1-2; 8 bases align to TRBD1. J was trimmed by 8 bases and V by 2 bases; bases with no gene match: 7. The CDR3 consists of 13 residues. Germline CDR1 is GTSNPN and CDR2 is SVGIG (reference sequence). CDR3 sequence (DNA): TGTGCCTGGAGTCCAGGGGGCGCAGGCGGCTACACCTTC. It codes for CAWSPGGAGGYTF.

The chain has TRBV5-4 and TRBJ2-2, with D possibly being TRBD2 (6 bases). CDR3 length: 15 residues. With 1 base removed from V and 5 bases from J, the gap between germline ends came to 12 bases. Germline CDR1 reads SGHNT; CDR2 reads YYREEE (reference sequence). In DNA form, the CDR3 reads TGTGCCAGCAGCTTGAGGTCAGGGAGGACCGGGGAGCTGTTTTTT. This gives the protein CASSLRSGRTGELFF.

V usage is TRBV6-6 and J usage is TRBJ2-2; TRBD1 aligns across 7 bases. The V and J ends lost 2 bases and 3 bases, in that order; junction bases with no gene match: 3. CDR3 length: 15 amino acids. Per germline, CDR1 MNHNY and CDR2 SVGAGI (reference sequence). The CDR3 sequence is CASSYQGVHTGELFF. The CDR3 nucleotides are TGTGCCAGCAGTTACCAGGGGGTCCACACCGGGGAGCTGTTTTTT.

The chain couples TRBV19 to TRBJ1-1; D perhaps matches TRBD1 (6 bases). This CDR3 has 13 residues. Deletions cut 9 bases from V and 7 bases from J, with 18 bases between. Germline V lookup: CDR1 LNHDA, CDR2 SQIVND (reference sequence). CDR3 sequence reads: CASKTQPDSEAFF. In nucleotides, the CDR3 is TGTGCCAGCAAAACCCAACCGGACAGTGAAGCTTTCTTT.

This chain links TRBV9 with TRBJ2-3; a possible D gene is TRBD2 (6 bases). CDR1 is SGDLS and CDR2 is YYNGEE in the germline V gene. This CDR3 spans 14 amino acids. V was cut by 0 bases and J by 6 bases, with 11 bases left in between. CDR3 protein: CASSVAPLADTQYF. In DNA, the CDR3 is TGTGCCAGCAGCGTAGCCCCCCTAGCGGATACGCAGTATTTT.

About this clone: Within the sample, other DNA sequences also encode this same CDR3. V and J are TRBV27 and TRBJ2-7; 9 bases are a match to TRBD1. CDR1 MNHEY and CDR2 SMNVEV come from the germline V gene (reference sequence). The CDR3 contains 15 residues. Trimming took 4 bases from V and 6 from J; bases not matched to a gene: 10. As DNA, the CDR3 is TGTGCCAGCAGTTCTCTACGGGACAGGGTGGGCGAGCAGTACTTC. Translation gives CASSSLRDRVGEQYF.

The V and J genes are TRBV5-4 and TRBJ1-4; D gene ambiguous. Deletions cut 1 base from V and 0 bases from J, with 7 bases between. CDR3 size: 15 residues. Germline V CDR1 and CDR2: SGHNT, YYREEE (reference sequence). CDR3 residues: CASSLNSATNEKLFF. DNA of the CDR3: TGTGCCAGCAGCTTGAATAGTGCAACTAATGAAAAACTGTTTTTT.

The chain recombines TRBV9 with TRBJ2-1; no reliable D call. The V end was cut by 0 bases, the J end by 10 bases, with 14 bases between. Germline loops: CDR1 SGDLS, CDR2 YYNGEE. The CDR3 contains 14 residues. The CDR3 bases are TGTGCCAGCAGCGTAGCTCCCCTATACTACGAGCAGTTCTTC. Amino acids: CASSVAPLYYEQFF.